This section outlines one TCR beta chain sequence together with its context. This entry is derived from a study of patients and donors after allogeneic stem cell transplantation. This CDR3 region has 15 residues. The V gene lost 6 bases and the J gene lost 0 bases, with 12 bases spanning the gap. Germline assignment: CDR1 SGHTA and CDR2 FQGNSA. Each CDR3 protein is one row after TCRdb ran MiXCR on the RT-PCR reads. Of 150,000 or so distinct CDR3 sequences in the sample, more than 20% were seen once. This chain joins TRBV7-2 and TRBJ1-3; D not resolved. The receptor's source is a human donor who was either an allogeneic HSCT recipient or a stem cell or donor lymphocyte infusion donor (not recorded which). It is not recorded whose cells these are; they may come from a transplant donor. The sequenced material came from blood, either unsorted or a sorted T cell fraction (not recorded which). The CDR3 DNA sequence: TGTGCCAGCAGTAGGGCCAGCTTCTCTGGAAACACCATATATTTT. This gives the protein CASSRASFSGNTIYF.